A single sample gave rise to the 14 T cell receptor beta chains below, sequenced in a study of T cell therapy after organ transplantation. These TCRs' antigens remain unknown. Time point indicated: 4-8 weeks after completion of therapy. TCRdb's table, derived via immunoSEQ multiplex PCR, lists solely in-frame clones and lacks some. Altogether approximately 6,100 clones are present, around 74% being singletons, with the ten largest covering less than 35%. The sequencing used CD8+ T cells from blood, collected after autologous CMV-specific T cell therapy. The receptors were gathered from a human patient who had received a solid organ transplant and had CMV disease. Some T cells may be transferred from the graft donor.

The chain combines TRBV7-9 with TRBJ2-5, with 14 bases aligning to TRBD2. This CDR3 has 19 amino acids. V lost 5 bases to trimming and J lost 0 bases; unmatched junction nucleotides: 11. Germline values: CDR1 SEHNR, CDR2 FQNEAQ (reference sequence). The DNA of the CDR3 is TGTGCCAGCAGCCCAATCCCGGGACTAGCGGGAGAAAACCAAGAGACCCAGTACTTC. Its translation is CASSPIPGLAGENQETQYF.

Only a few counts were recorded for this clone. The genes are TRBV19 and TRBJ1-1; unclear D gene. Germline values: CDR1 LNHDA, CDR2 SQIVND (reference sequence). CDR3 size: 13 residues. V lost 3 bases and J 0 bases, leaving 5 bases between the germline ends. The CDR3 loop is CASSITMNTEAFF. The DNA for the CDR3 is TGTGCCAGTAGTATCACCATGAACACTGAAGCTTTCTTT.

This clone was counted a few times. J is TRBJ2-7 and V is TRBV27, with a weak D call TRBD1 (6 bases). Looked up from germline, CDR1 is MNHEY and CDR2 is SMNVEV (reference sequence). CDR3 length: 14 amino acids. Trimming removed 5 bases at V and 7 bases at J, with 18 bases between. The CDR3 DNA reads TGTGCCAGCAGTCCAACTACAGGGATAGTGGAGCAGTACTTC. This encodes CASSPTTGIVEQYF.

V usage is TRBV19 and J usage is TRBJ2-4, with D perhaps matching TRBD1 or TRBD2 (5 bases each). This CDR3 is 16 amino acids long. Germline CDR1 is LNHDA and CDR2 is SQIVND (reference sequence). Trimming took off 3 bases at V and 0 bases at J, with 12 bases between the two ends. CDR3 protein: CASSMGPILAKNIQYF. DNA of the CDR3: TGTGCCAGTAGTATGGGACCTATTTTAGCCAAAAACATTCAGTACTTC.

Concerning this clone: Other DNA variants within this sample encode the same CDR3. This chain links TRBV5-8 with TRBJ1-5, with D tentatively TRBD1 (5 bases). The V and J ends lost 2 bases and 0 bases respectively, with 9 bases between them. Germline V gene data show CDR1 as SGHTS and CDR2 as YDEGEE. The CDR3 is 15 amino acids. CDR3 coding DNA: TGTGCCAGCAGCTTTCAGGGCTATAGCAATCAGCCCCAGCATTTT. This translates into CASSFQGYSNQPQHF.

The chain has TRBV29-1 and TRBJ2-1; 10 nucleotides agree with TRBD1. The CDR3 loop spans 14 amino acids. Trimming removed 7 bases from V and 5 bases from J; junction bases left unmatched: 8. Looked up from germline, CDR1 is SQVTM and CDR2 is ANQGSEA. This CDR3 reads CSAKGQGSHNEQFF. CDR3 sequence (DNA): TGCAGCGCCAAGGGACAGGGGAGCCACAATGAGCAGTTCTTC.

The chain carries TRBV7-9 and TRBJ2-4; TRBD1 is a possible D gene (6 bases). The CDR3 has 16 amino acids. The V end was cut by 5 bases, the J end by 0 bases, with 14 bases between. The germline CDR1 and CDR2 sequences are SEHNR and FQNEAQ (reference sequence). The CDR3 loop reads CASSQPGQLAKNIQYF. The CDR3 nucleotides read TGTGCCAGCAGCCAACCGGGACAATTAGCCAAAAACATTCAGTACTTC.

The gene calls are TRBV11-2 and TRBJ2-2; no definite D call. Trimming left V 1 base short and J 7 bases short, with 10 bases between. The CDR3 spans 14 residues. Germline assignment: CDR1 SGHAT and CDR2 FQNNGV. The CDR3 region has the DNA TGTGCCAGCAGCTTAGGCACAAAATACGGGGAGCTGTTTTTT. Protein sequence: CASSLGTKYGELFF.

This chain joins TRBV5-4 and TRBJ1-2; D not certain. Trimming shortened V by 4 bases and J by 0 bases, and 7 bases separated the two germline ends. This CDR3 is 13 amino acids long. Looked up from germline, CDR1 is SGHNT and CDR2 is YYREEE (reference sequence). CDR3 DNA sequence: TGTGCCAGCAGCGTTTCGACTAACTATGGCTACACCTTC. Translated: CASSVSTNYGYTF.

This clone was seen only a few times. V and J are TRBV5-6 and TRBJ1-1; D is unresolved. Germline-derived CDR1 and CDR2 are SGHDT and YYEEEE. V gave up 2 bases and J gave up 1 base, with 6 bases separating them. The CDR3 extends over 13 amino acids. In nucleotides, the CDR3 is TGTGCCAGCAGCTTTGTGACGAACACTGAAGCTTTCTTT. Amino acids: CASSFVTNTEAFF.

The chain carries TRBV6-1 and TRBJ1-5, with D hard to call. CDR3 length: 16 amino acids. V gave up 4 bases and J gave up 3 bases, with 16 bases separating them. Germline V lookup: CDR1 MNHNS, CDR2 SASEGT. CDR3 protein: CASSVLDVPINQPQHF. In nucleotides, the CDR3 is TGTGCCAGCAGTGTTCTTGACGTCCCCATCAATCAGCCCCAGCATTTT.

The chain couples TRBV19 to TRBJ1-5; no definite D call. The CDR3 covers 16 residues. Germline lookup yields CDR1 LNHDA and CDR2 SQIVND (reference sequence). V lost 6 bases and J 4 bases, leaving 19 bases between the germline ends. CDR3 DNA: TGTGCCAGTAGGGTGGCAGGCCCATTCTCGAATCAGCCCCAGCATTTT. Protein product: CASRVAGPFSNQPQHF. The whole variable domain, filled in from reference TRBV19 and TRBJ1-5, reads DGGITQSPKYLFRKEGQNVTLSCEQNLNHDAMYWYRQDPGQGLRLIYYSQIVNDFQKGDIAEGYSVSREKKESFPLTVTSAQKNPTAFYLCASRVAGPFSNQPQHFGDGTRLSIL.

The chain uses TRBV7-3 and TRBJ2-1; D is uncertain. In germline, CDR1 is SGHTA, CDR2 FQGTGA. V lost 5 bases, J lost 4 bases, and 9 bases lay in between. The CDR3 spans 13 residues. In DNA form, the CDR3 reads TGTGCCAGCAGCCCTAGGGCGTACAATGAGCAGTTCTTC. Residues: CASSPRAYNEQFF.

The gene calls are TRBV28 and TRBJ1-2; 7 bases match TRBD1. There are 15 residues in the CDR3. The germline V gene encodes CDR1 MDHEN and CDR2 SYDVKM. The V gene end was trimmed by 1 base and the J gene end by 2 bases; junction bases not matched to a gene: 4. In DNA, the CDR3 is TGTGCCAGCAGTTTATCGGACAGGACCAACTATGGCTACACCTTC. It specifies CASSLSDRTNYGYTF.